The present entry profiles one T cell receptor (beta chain) with its context. Repertoires were generated with immunoSEQ multiplex PCR, while TCRdb's copy carries only in-frame clones and drops some. Seen here are approximately 120,000 clones, about 81% observed once, and the top ten hold roughly 6.2%. As to time point: blood 2 weeks post-SBRT. The sample's treatment: 15 Gy SBRT to primary tumor, nephrectomy 4 weeks later. Blood was sampled at baseline, 2 weeks and 4 weeks after SBRT. This record comes from a study of radiation and T cells in renal cell carcinoma. V trimming: 0 bases; J trimming: 0 bases; junction bases outside the gene matches: 6. Looked up from germline, CDR1 is SGHTS and CDR2 is YDEGEE. This CDR3 spans 18 amino acids.

The rearrangement joins TRBV5-8 to TRBJ1-6, with 7 bases fitting TRBD1. Material: blood, obtained from a patient whose treatment included radiotherapy and nephrectomy. The TCR was taken from a man in his fifties with renal cell carcinoma. CDR3 protein: CASSLVADRSSYNSPLHF. As DNA, the CDR3 is TGTGCCAGCAGCTTGGTGGCGGACAGGAGCTCCTATAATTCACCCCTCCACTTT.